Following are 25 T cell receptor beta chains from one sample sequenced in a study of blood T cell repertoires in COVID-19. Using immunoSEQ multiplex PCR, the repertoire was profiled, and TCRdb retains in-frame clones only, with some absent. The sample carries over 450,000 clones, about 91% recorded once. The sequenced material came from peripheral blood. The receptors were sampled from a man aged 18 to 29 with COVID-19, enrolled during active disease.

The chain is built from TRBV6-6 and TRBJ2-3, with 9 bases aligning to TRBD2. V shed 4 bases and J 2 bases; nucleotides not matched to a gene: 7. Germline V gene lookup returns CDR1 MNHNY and CDR2 SVGAGI (reference sequence). The CDR3 contains 16 residues. The chain's CDR3 is CASSSAIAGVTDTQYF. The CDR3 DNA reads TGTGCCAGCAGTTCCGCGATAGCGGGGGTCACAGATACGCAGTATTTT.

The rearrangement links TRBV10-3 to TRBJ2-3; D is perhaps TRBD1 (5 bases). CDR1 ENHRY and CDR2 SYGVKD come from the germline V gene. This CDR3 is built from 13 residues. V was trimmed by 4 bases and J by 2 bases, leaving 7 bases between them. The CDR3 region is CAISGTNTDTQYF. Written as DNA, the CDR3 is TGTGCCATCAGTGGGACAAACACAGATACGCAGTATTTT.

This clone appeared a single time. This rearrangement joins TRBV5-4 to TRBJ2-1, with 10 positions matching TRBD2. This CDR3 is 15 amino acids long. Germline-derived CDR1 and CDR2 are SGHNT and YYREEE (reference sequence). Trimming at V came to 9 bases and at J to 6 bases, leaving 12 bases not matched to a gene. CDR3 amino acids: CATTWASGSLNEQFF. CDR3 DNA: TGTGCCACCACTTGGGCTAGCGGGAGTCTCAATGAGCAGTTCTTC.

V usage is TRBV2 and J usage is TRBJ2-7; D may be TRBD2 (5 bases). CDR3 length equals 14 residues. Germline V gives CDR1 SNHLY, CDR2 FYNNEI. The ends were cut back, 8 bases at V and 0 bases at J, with 14 bases in the middle. The CDR3 DNA follows: TGTGCCAGCTTCCGGAGGCAGGCCTCCTACGAGCAGTACTTC. This sequence encodes CASFRRQASYEQYF.

The chain carries TRBV3-1 (or the pseudogene TRBV3-2) and TRBJ2-2, with 8 bases identical to TRBD2. Trimming cost V 2 bases and J 1 base; bases outside gene matches: 9. The germline CDR1 and CDR2 sequences are LGHDT and YNNKEL (reference sequence). This CDR3 is 18 amino acids long. This CDR3 is CASSQRAGLAGNTGELFF. The CDR3 DNA reads TGTGCCAGCAGCCAACGGGCGGGGCTAGCGGGGAACACCGGGGAGCTGTTTTTT.

V and J are TRBV6-5 and TRBJ1-2; D is undetermined. Germline V gene sequence: CDR1 MNHEY, CDR2 SVGAGI. V was trimmed by 8 bases and J by 8 bases, leaving 18 bases between them. This CDR3 has 13 residues. CDR3 in amino acids: CASVSQAPRGYTF. The CDR3 DNA reads TGTGCCAGCGTTAGTCAGGCCCCGAGAGGCTACACCTTC.

This clone was seen more than once but under ten times. The V and J genes are TRBV4-1 and TRBJ2-7, with TRBD1 identical over 11 bases. This CDR3 comprises 15 residues. V shed 4 bases, J shed 1 base, and the junction held 3 bases outside the gene matches. Germline V gives CDR1 MGHRA, CDR2 YSYEKL. Here the CDR3 DNA reads TGCGCCAGCAGCCCGGGACAGGGGGGATCCTACGAGCAGTACTTC. Amino acid sequence: CASSPGQGGSYEQYF.

V gene TRBV27 combines with J gene TRBJ2-3; 8 nucleotides match TRBD2. Losses at the gene ends were 4 bases for V and 2 bases for J; bases not matched to a gene: 5. There are 15 residues in the CDR3. Germline CDR1 is MNHEY and CDR2 is SMNVEV (reference sequence). The CDR3 bases are TGTGCCAGCAGTTACCTTAGCGGGACCACAGATACGCAGTATTTT. Protein: CASSYLSGTTDTQYF.

V and J are TRBV2 and TRBJ2-7; D might be TRBD1 (5 bases). The V gene's germline CDR1 is SNHLY and CDR2 FYNNEI. This CDR3 is 14 amino acids long. Trimming left V 2 bases short and J 5 bases short, with 13 bases between. In DNA form, the CDR3 reads TGTGCCAGCAGTGAACAGGGTCCCTTAAACGAGCAGTACTTC. This gives the protein CASSEQGPLNEQYF.

The count of this clone is one. The chain uses TRBV7-8 and TRBJ2-1; 11 positions match TRBD2. The germline V gene has CDR1 SGHVS and CDR2 FQNEAQ. The CDR3 has 18 amino acids. J was trimmed by 3 bases and V by 0 bases; bases with no gene match: 7. CDR3 sequence: CASSLAKLAGGIYNEQFF. DNA for the CDR3: TGTGCCAGCAGCTTAGCGAAGCTAGCGGGAGGTATCTACAATGAGCAGTTCTTC.

This clone showed up just once. The chain recombines TRBV12-3 or TRBV12-4 with TRBJ1-2; possible D gene TRBD1, 6 bases. This CDR3 is 13 amino acids long. V dropped 6 bases and J dropped 8 bases, with 16 bases sitting between them. The DNA for the CDR3 is TGTGCCAGCAGCAGGGGAGCAGGGGCAGGCTACACCTTC. Translating gives CASSRGAGAGYTF.

The V call is TRBV5-1, the J call TRBJ2-3, with TRBD2 matching 11 bases. V trimming: 4 bases; J trimming: 1 base; junction bases outside the gene matches: 5. Germline lookup yields CDR1 SGHRS and CDR2 YFSETQ. This CDR3 contains 16 residues. CDR3 sequence: CASSSTLAGGTDTQYF. The DNA of the CDR3 is TGCGCCAGCAGCAGTACACTAGCGGGAGGCACAGATACGCAGTATTTT.

This chain joins TRBV28 and TRBJ1-5; no reliable D call. CDR1 MDHEN and CDR2 SYDVKM come from the germline V gene. The CDR3 runs to 15 residues. Trimming removed 2 bases from V and 5 bases from J, with 13 bases in between. The CDR3: CASSLVTRVYQPQHF. The CDR3 DNA reads as TGTGCCAGCAGTTTAGTCACGCGCGTGTATCAGCCCCAGCATTTT.

The chain has TRBV2 and TRBJ2-7, with 12 bases aligning to TRBD1. There are 15 residues in the CDR3. Germline CDR1 SNHLY, CDR2 FYNNEI. V lost 3 bases and J lost 4; bases outside the gene matches: 4. The CDR3 DNA is TGTGCCAGCAGTGAGGGACAGGGGGCTGGGTACGAGCAGTACTTC. Protein: CASSEGQGAGYEQYF.

The chain recombines TRBV19 with TRBJ1-5, with TRBD1 matching 9 bases. The V and J ends lost 6 bases and 3 bases, in that order; junction bases with no gene match: 6. Germline V gene data show CDR1 as LNHDA and CDR2 as SQIVND (reference sequence). The length of the CDR3 is 15 residues. CDR3: CASSLRTGDNQPQHF. CDR3 DNA sequence: TGTGCCAGTAGCTTACGGACAGGGGACAATCAGCCCCAGCATTTT.

The V and J genes are TRBV23-1 and TRBJ1-5; D might be TRBD1 (5 bases). TRBV23-1 is an ORF, and what it does is uncertain. The ends were cut back, 0 bases at V and 2 bases at J, with 17 bases in the middle. CDR3 length: 18 residues. This chain's CDR3 is CASSQSRTTPGGNQPQHF. The CDR3 bases are TGCGCCAGCAGTCAATCGCGGACAACACCTGGGGGCAATCAGCCCCAGCATTTT.

About this clone itself: Germline and junction disagree at one end, which may indicate a read error. This same CDR3 is encoded by further DNA sequences in the sample. V is TRBV24-1 and J is TRBJ1-2; 7 bases align to TRBD1. Germline CDR1 is KGHDR and CDR2 is SFDVKD. This CDR3 spans 14 amino acids. CDR3 in amino acids: CATSDSGQAYGYTF. The CDR3 coding sequence is TGTGCCACTAGTGATTCCGGACAGGCTTATGGCTACACCTTC.

The chain uses TRBV18 and TRBJ1-2, with D perhaps TRBD1 (6 bases). Germline CDR1 reads KGHSH; CDR2 reads LQKENI. V lost 3 bases, J lost 7 bases, and 18 bases lay in between. The CDR3 totals 15 residues. The DNA of the CDR3 is TGTGCCAGCTCACCCCGGGACATGCGAGGGGGTGGCTACACCTTC. Its translation is CASSPRDMRGGGYTF.

As to this clone: Other DNA sequences in the same sample also yield this CDR3. V gene TRBV16 combines with J gene TRBJ2-4; the match to TRBD2 covers 9 bases. The CDR3 is 15 amino acids. Trimming at V came to 2 bases and at J to 4 bases, leaving 3 bases not matched to a gene. Germline CDR1 and CDR2: KGHSY and FQNENV. The CDR3: CASSQASGGKNIQYF. For the CDR3, the DNA is TGTGCCAGCAGCCAAGCGAGCGGGGGGAAAAACATTCAGTACTTC.

This clone was detected once. The rearrangement links TRBV24-1 to TRBJ2-3; possible D gene TRBD2, 5 bases. Trimming removed 10 bases from V and 3 bases from J, with 13 bases in between. Per the germline V gene, CDR1 is KGHDR and CDR2 is SFDVKD. This CDR3 is built from 13 residues. The DNA for the CDR3 is TGTGCCACTCAAGGGCCGGGGACAGATACGCAGTATTTT. Translating it yields CATQGPGTDTQYF.

The chain joins TRBV19 to TRBJ2-3, with 12 bases lining up with TRBD2. The CDR3 is 16 amino acids. With 7 bases clipped from V and 0 bases from J, the junction kept 5 bases outside the gene matches. Germline values: CDR1 LNHDA, CDR2 SQIVND (reference sequence). CDR3 DNA sequence: TGTGCCAGTAAACTAGCGGGGGGCGGAAGCACAGATACGCAGTATTTT. This gives the protein CASKLAGGGSTDTQYF.

This clone was seen only a few times. The chain carries TRBV4-1 and TRBJ1-6; tentatively, D is TRBD1 (6 bases). Germline V lookup: CDR1 MGHRA, CDR2 YSYEKL. CDR3 size: 16 residues. V was cut by 2 bases and J by 7 bases, with 15 bases left in between. CDR3: CASSQQGLRRNSPLHF. CDR3 sequence (DNA): TGCGCCAGCAGCCAACAGGGGCTTAGAAGAAATTCACCCCTCCACTTT.

V is TRBV4-1 and J is TRBJ2-7, with D possibly being TRBD1 (5 bases). This CDR3 has 14 amino acids. Per the germline V gene, CDR1 is MGHRA and CDR2 is YSYEKL. V lost 4 bases to trimming and J lost 0 bases, with 10 bases between them. CDR3 protein: CASSRQSRSYEQYF. The CDR3 nucleotides are TGCGCCAGCAGCCGACAGTCCCGCTCCTACGAGCAGTACTTC.

This chain connects TRBV6-5 to TRBJ1-1; TRBD1 matches at 9 bases. Germline CDR1 and CDR2: MNHEY and SVGAGI. V lost 8 bases, J lost 6 bases, and 7 bases stayed unmatched. The CDR3 contains 13 residues. DNA of the CDR3: TGTGCCAGCCGGGGACAGGGTAGTTCTGAAGCTTTCTTT. It yields the protein CASRGQGSSEAFF.

The V gene is TRBV2, the J gene TRBJ2-7; 11 bases fit TRBD1. This CDR3 has 14 residues. The germline V gene has CDR1 SNHLY and CDR2 FYNNEI. The J segment lost 6 bases and the V segment lost 6 bases, leaving 7 bases of the junction unmatched. CDR3 sequence reads: CASSAGQGAIEQYF. Written as DNA, the CDR3 is TGTGCCAGCAGCGCCGGACAGGGGGCCATCGAGCAGTACTTC.